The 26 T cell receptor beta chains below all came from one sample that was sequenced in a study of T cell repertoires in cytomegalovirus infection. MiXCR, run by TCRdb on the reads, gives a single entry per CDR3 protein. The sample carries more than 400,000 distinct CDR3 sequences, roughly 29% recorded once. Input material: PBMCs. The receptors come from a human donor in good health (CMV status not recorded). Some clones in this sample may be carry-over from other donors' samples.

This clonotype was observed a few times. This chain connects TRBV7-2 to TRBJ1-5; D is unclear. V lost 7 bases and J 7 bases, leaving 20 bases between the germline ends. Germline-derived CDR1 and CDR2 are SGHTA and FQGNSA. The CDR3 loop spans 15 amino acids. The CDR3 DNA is TGTGCCAGCACCCAGGACGGATCGAGGATGCAGCCCCAGCATTTT. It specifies CASTQDGSRMQPQHF.

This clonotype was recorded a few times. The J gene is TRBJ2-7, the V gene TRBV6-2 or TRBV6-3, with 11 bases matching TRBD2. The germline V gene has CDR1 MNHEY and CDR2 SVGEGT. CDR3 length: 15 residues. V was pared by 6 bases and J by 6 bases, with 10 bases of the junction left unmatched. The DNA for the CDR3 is TGTGCCAGCAGCCTCACTAGCGGGAGTGGCTCCGAGCAGTACGTC. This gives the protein CASSLTSGSGSEQYV.

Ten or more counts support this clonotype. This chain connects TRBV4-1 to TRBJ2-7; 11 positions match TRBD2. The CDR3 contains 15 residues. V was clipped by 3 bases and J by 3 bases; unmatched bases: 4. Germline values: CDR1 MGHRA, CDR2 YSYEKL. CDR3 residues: CASSHLTSGVYEQYF. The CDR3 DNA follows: TGCGCCAGCAGCCACCTGACTAGCGGGGTCTACGAGCAGTACTTC.

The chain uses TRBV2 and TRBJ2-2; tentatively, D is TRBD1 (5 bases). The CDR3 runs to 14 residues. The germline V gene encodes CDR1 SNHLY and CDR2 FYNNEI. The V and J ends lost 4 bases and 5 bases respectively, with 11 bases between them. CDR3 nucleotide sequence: TGTGCCAGCAGTGGGCATGGGGCAACCGGGGAGCTGTTTTTT. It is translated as CASSGHGATGELFF. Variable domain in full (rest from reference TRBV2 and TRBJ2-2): EPEVTQTPSHQVTQMGQEVILRCVPISNHLYFYWYRQILGQKVEFLVSFYNNEISEKSEIFDDQFSVERPDGSNFTLKIRSTKLEDSAMYFCASSGHGATGELFFGEGSRLTVL.

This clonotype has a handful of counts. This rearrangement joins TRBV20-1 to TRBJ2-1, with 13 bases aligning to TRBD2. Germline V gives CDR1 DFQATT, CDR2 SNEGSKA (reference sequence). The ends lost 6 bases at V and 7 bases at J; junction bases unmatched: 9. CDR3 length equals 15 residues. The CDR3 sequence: CSAGGAGLAGNEQFF. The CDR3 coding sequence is TGCAGTGCAGGTGGGGCGGGACTAGCGGGAAATGAGCAGTTCTTC.

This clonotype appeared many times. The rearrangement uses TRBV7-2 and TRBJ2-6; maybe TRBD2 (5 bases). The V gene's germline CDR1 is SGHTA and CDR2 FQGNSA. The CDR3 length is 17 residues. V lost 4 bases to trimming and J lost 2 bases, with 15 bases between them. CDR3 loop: CASSSGDAPAGANVLTF. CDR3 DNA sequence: TGTGCCAGCAGCTCCGGGGATGCCCCCGCTGGGGCCAACGTCCTGACTTTC.

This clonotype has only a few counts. CDR3 nucleotide sequence: TGTGCCAGCAGTTTCCGGACAGGGGAGACCTATGGCTACACCTTC. This translates into CASSFRTGETYGYTF. The rearrangement uses TRBV12-3 or TRBV12-4 and TRBJ1-2, with 9 bases aligning to TRBD1. This CDR3 spans 15 amino acids. V was clipped by 3 bases and J by 4 bases; unmatched bases: 6.

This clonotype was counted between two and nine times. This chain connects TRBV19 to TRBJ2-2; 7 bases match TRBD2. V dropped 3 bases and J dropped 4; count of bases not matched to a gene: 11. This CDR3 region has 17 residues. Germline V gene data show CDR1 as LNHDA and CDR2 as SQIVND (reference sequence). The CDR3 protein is CASSIGRAVSTTGELFF. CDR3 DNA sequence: TGTGCCAGTAGTATTGGGAGGGCCGTAAGTACCACCGGGGAGCTGTTTTTT.

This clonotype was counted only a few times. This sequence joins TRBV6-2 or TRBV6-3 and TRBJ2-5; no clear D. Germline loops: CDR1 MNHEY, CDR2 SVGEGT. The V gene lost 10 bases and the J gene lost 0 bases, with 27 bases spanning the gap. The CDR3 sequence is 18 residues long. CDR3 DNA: TGTGCCACCCTCCCGGGCCGGGCAGGCTTAAGTTACCAAGAGACCCAGTACTTC. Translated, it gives CATLPGRAGLSYQETQYF.

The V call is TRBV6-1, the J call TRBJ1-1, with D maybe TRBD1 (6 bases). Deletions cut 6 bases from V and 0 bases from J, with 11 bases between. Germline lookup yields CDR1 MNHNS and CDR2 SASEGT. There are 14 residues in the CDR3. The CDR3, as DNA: TGTGCCAGCAGCGGGGACACCCTGAACACTGAAGCTTTCTTT. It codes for CASSGDTLNTEAFF.

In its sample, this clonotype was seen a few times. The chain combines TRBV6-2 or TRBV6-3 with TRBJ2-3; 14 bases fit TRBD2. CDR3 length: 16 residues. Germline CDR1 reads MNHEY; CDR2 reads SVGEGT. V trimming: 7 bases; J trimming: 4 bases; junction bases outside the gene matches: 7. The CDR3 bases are TGTGCCAGCACGGGGTCGACTAGCGGGAGGGCAGATACGCAGTATTTT. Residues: CASTGSTSGRADTQYF.

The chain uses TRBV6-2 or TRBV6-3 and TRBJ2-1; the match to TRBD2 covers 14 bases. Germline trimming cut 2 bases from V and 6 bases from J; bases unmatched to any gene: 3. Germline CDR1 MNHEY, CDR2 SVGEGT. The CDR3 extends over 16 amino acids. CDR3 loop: CASSYGGTSGSNEQFF. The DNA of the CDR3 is TGTGCCAGCAGTTACGGGGGGACTAGCGGGAGCAATGAGCAGTTCTTC.

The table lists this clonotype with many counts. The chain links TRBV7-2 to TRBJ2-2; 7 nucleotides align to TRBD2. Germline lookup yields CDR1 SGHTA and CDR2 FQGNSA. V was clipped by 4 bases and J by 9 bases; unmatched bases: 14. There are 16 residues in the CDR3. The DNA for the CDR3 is TGTGCCAGCAGCTCGGGGGACTACCTCAACAGTTGGGAGCTGTTTTTT. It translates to CASSSGDYLNSWELFF.

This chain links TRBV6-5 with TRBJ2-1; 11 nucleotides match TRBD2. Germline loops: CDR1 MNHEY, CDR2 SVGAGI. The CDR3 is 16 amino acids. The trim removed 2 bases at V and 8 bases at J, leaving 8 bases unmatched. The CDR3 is CASSYLVAGGQDEQFF. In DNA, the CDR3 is TGTGCCAGCAGTTACCTTGTAGCGGGAGGGCAGGATGAGCAGTTCTTC.

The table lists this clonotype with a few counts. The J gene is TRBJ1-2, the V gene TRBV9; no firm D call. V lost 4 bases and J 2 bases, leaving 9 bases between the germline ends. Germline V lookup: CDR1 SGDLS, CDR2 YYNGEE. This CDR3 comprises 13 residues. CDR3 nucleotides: TGTGCCAGCAGCCCATCAGGAAACTATGGCTACACCTTC. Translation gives CASSPSGNYGYTF.

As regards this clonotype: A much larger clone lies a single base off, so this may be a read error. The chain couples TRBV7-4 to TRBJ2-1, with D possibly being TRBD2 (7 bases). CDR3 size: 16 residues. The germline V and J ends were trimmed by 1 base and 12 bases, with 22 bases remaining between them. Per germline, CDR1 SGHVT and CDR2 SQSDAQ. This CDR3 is CASSLGGRGGGGAQFF. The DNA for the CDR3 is TGTGCCAGCAGCTTAGGGGGCCGCGGGGGCGGAGGTGCGCAGTTCTTC.

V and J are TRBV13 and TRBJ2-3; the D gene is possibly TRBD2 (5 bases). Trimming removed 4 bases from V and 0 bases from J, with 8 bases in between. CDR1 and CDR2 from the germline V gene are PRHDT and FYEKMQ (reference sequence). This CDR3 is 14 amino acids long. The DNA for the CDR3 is TGTGCCAGCAGCTCCGGACTGAGCACAGATACGCAGTATTTT. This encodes CASSSGLSTDTQYF.

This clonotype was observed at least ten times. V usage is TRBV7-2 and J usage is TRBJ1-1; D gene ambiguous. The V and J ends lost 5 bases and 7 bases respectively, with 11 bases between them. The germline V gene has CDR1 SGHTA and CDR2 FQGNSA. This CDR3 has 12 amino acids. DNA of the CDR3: TGTGCCAGCAGCCCCCGGCGGGGTGAAGCTTTCTTT. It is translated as CASSPRRGEAFF.

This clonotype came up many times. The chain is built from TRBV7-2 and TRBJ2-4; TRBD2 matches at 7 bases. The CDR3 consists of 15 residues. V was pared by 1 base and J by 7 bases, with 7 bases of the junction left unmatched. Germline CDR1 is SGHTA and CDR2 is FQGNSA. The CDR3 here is CASSLDQSGGNIQYF. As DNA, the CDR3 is TGTGCCAGCAGCTTAGATCAGTCGGGGGGTAACATTCAGTACTTC.

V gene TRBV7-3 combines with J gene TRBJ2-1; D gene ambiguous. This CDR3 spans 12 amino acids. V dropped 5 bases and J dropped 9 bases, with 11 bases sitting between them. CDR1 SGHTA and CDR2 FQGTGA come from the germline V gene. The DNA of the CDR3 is TGTGCCAGCAGCCCCTACCCCGGTGAGCAGTTCTTC. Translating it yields CASSPYPGEQFF.

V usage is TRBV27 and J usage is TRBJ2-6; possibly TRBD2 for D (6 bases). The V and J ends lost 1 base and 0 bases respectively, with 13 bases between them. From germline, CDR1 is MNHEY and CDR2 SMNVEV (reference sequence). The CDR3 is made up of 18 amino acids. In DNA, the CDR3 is TGTGCCAGCAGTTTATTGGGCGGGGCCAGCTCTGGGGCCAACGTCCTGACTTTC. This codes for CASSLLGGASSGANVLTF.

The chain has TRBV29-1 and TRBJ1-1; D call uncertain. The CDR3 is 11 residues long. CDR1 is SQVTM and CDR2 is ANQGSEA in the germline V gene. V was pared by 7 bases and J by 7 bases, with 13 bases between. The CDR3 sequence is CSAEESGEAFF. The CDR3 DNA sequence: TGCAGCGCAGAAGAGTCGGGTGAAGCTTTCTTT.

The DNA for the CDR3 is TGTGCCAGCAGCTCGACCACTAGCGCCGGGAGGGATGAGCAGTTCTTC. It encodes CASSSTTSAGRDEQFF. The chain links TRBV12-3 or TRBV12-4 to TRBJ2-1; 8 bases fit TRBD2. Germline trimming cut 6 bases from V and 8 bases from J; bases unmatched to any gene: 15. CDR3 length equals 16 residues.

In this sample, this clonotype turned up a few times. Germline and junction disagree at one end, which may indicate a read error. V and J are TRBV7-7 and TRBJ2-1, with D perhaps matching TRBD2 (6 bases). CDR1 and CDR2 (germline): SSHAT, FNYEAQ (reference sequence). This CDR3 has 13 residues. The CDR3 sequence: CASSRDFNNEQFF. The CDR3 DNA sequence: TGTGCTAGCAGCCGGGACTTTAACAATGAGCAGTTCTTC.

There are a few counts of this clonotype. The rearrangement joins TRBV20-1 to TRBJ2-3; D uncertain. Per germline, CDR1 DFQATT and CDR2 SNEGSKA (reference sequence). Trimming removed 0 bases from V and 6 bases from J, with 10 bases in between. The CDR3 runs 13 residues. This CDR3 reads CSARDLAVDTQYF. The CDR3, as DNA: TGCAGTGCTAGAGATCTCGCGGTTGATACGCAGTATTTT.

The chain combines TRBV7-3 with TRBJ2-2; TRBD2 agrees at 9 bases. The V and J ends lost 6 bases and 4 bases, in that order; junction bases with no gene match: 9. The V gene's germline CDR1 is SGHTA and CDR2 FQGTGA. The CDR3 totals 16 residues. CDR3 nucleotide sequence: TGTGCCAGCAGGAATAGCGGGAGCAGAAGCACCGGGGAGCTGTTTTTT. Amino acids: CASRNSGSRSTGELFF.